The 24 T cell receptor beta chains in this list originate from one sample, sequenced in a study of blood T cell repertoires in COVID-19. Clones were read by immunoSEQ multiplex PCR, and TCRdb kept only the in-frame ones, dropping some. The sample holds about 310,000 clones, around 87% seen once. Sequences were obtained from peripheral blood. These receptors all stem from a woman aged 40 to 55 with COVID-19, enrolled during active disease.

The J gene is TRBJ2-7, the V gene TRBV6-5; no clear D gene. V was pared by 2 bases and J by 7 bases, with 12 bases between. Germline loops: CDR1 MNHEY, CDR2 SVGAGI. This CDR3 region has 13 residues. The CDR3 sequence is CASSYQYAEEQYF. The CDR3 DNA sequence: TGTGCCAGCAGTTACCAATACGCGGAAGAGCAGTACTTC.

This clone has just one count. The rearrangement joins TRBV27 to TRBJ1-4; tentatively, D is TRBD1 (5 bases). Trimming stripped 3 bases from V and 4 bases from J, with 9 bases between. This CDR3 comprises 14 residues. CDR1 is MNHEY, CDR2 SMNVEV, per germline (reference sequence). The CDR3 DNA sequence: TGTGCCAGCAGTTTGGGCAGGGTTAATGAAAAACTGTTTTTT. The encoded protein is CASSLGRVNEKLFF.

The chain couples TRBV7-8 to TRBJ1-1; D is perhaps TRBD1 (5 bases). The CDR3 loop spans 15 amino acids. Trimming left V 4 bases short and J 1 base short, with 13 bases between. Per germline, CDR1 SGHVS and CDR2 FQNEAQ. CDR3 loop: CASSSSGIRNTEAFF. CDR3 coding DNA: TGTGCCAGCAGCTCATCAGGGATTCGGAACACTGAAGCTTTCTTT. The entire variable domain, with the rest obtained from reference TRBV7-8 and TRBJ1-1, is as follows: GAGVSQSPRYKVAKRGQDVALRCDPISGHVSLFWYQQALGQGPEFLTYFQNEAQLDKSGLPSDRFFAERPEGSVSTLKIQRTQQEDSAVYLCASSSSGIRNTEAFFGQGTRLTVV.

The CDR3 here is CASSPSQLNTEAFF. The CDR3 bases are TGTGCCAGCTCACCGTCCCAGTTGAACACTGAAGCTTTCTTT. The chain combines TRBV18 with TRBJ1-1; no definite D call. Between the trimmed V and J ends, which lost 3 bases and 0 bases, there was a span of 8 bases. CDR1 and CDR2 (germline): KGHSH, LQKENI. This CDR3 contains 14 residues.

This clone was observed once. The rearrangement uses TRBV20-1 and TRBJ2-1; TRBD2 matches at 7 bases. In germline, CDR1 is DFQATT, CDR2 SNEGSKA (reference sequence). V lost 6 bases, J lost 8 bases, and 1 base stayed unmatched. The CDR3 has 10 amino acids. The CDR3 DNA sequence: TGCAGTGCGGGGGGGTATGAGCAGTTCTTC. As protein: CSAGGYEQFF.

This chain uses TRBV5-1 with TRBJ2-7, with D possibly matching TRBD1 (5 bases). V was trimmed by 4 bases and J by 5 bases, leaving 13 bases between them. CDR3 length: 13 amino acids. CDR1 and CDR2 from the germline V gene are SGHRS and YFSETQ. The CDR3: CASSGQGYDEQYF. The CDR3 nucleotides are TGCGCCAGCAGCGGCCAGGGATACGACGAGCAGTACTTC. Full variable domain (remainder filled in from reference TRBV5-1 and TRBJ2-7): KAGVTQTPRYLIKTRGQQVTLSCSPISGHRSVSWYQQTPGQGLQFLFEYFSETQRNKGNFPGRFSGRQFSNSRSEMNVSTLELGDSALYLCASSGQGYDEQYFGPGTRLTVT.

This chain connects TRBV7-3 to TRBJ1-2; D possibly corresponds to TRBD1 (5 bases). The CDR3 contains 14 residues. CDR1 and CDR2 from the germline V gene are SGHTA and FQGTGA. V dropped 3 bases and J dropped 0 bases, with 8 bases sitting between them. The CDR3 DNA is TGTGCCAGCAGCTTGACAGCAGCTAACTATGGCTACACCTTC. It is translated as CASSLTAANYGYTF. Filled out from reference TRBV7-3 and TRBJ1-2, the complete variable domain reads GAGVSQTPSNKVTEKGKYVELRCDPISGHTALYWYRQSLGQGPEFLIYFQGTGAADDSGLPNDRFFAVRPEGSVSTLKIQRTERGDSAVYLCASSLTAANYGYTFGSGTRLTVV.

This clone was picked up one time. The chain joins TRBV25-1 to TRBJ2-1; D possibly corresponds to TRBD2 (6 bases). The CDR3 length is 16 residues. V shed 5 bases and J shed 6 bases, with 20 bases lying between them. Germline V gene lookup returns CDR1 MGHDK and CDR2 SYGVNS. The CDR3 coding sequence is TGTGCCAGCAGTCCGAGTGGCGGGATGTTATTCAATGAGCAGTTCTTC. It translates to CASSPSGGMLFNEQFF.

CDR3 DNA sequence: TGTGCCAGCAGTTTAAGGGGTCACAATCAGCCCCAGCATTTT. Its protein product is CASSLRGHNQPQHF. The chain is built from TRBV28 and TRBJ1-5, with D possibly being TRBD1 (5 bases). Looked up from germline, CDR1 is MDHEN and CDR2 is SYDVKM. V dropped 2 bases and J dropped 3 bases, with 8 bases sitting between them. The CDR3 consists of 14 residues.

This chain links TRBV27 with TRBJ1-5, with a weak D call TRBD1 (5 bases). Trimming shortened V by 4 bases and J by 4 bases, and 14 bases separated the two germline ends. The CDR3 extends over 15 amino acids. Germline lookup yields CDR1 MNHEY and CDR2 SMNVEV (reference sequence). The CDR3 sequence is CASSSGRALNQPQHF. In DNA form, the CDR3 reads TGTGCCAGCAGTTCGGGCAGGGCGCTTAATCAGCCCCAGCATTTT.

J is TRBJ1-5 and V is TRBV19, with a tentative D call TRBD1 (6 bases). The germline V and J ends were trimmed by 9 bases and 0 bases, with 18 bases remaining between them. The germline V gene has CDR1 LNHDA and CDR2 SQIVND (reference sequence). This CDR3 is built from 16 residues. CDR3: CASRPGQRHSNQPQHF. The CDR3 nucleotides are TGTGCCAGCCGCCCTGGACAGAGACATAGCAATCAGCCCCAGCATTTT.

The CDR3 sequence: CASSERWANTGELFF. The CDR3 DNA follows: TGTGCCAGCAGTGAGCGGTGGGCTAACACCGGGGAGCTGTTTTTT. The chain is built from TRBV6-6 and TRBJ2-2; a possible D gene is TRBD2 (5 bases). V lost 5 bases to trimming and J lost 2 bases, with 12 bases between them. The V gene's germline CDR1 is MNHNY and CDR2 SVGAGI (reference sequence). This CDR3 is 15 amino acids long.

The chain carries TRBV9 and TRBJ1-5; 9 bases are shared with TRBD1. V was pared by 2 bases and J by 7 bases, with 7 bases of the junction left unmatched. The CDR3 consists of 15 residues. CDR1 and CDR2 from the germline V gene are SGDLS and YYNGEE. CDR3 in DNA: TGTGCCAGCAGCGTGGCGGACAGGGGAGGCCAGCCCCAGCATTTT. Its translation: CASSVADRGGQPQHF. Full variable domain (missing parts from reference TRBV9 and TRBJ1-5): DSGVTQTPKHLITATGQRVTLRCSPRSGDLSVYWYQQSLDQGLQFLIQYYNGEERAKGNILERFSAQQFPDLHSELNLSSLELGDSALYFCASSVADRGGQPQHFGDGTRLSIL.

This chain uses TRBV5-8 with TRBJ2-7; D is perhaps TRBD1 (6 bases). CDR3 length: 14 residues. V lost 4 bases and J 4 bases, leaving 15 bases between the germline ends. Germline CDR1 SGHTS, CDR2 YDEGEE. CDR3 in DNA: TGTGCCAGCAGCCCCCCCGGGACAATTTACGAGCAGTACTTC. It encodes CASSPPGTIYEQYF.

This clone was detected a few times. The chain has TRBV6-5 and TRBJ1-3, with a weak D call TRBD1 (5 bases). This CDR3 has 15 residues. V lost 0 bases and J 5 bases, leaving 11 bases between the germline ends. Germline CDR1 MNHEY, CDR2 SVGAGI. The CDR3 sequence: CASSYSGGLRNTIYF. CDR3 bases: TGTGCCAGCAGTTACTCCGGGGGGTTAAGAAACACCATATATTTT.

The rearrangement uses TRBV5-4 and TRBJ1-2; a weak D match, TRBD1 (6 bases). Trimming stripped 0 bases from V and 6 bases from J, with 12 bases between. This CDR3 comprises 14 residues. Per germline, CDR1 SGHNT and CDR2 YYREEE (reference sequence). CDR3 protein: CASSLDRARDGYTF. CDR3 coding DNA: TGTGCCAGCAGCTTGGACAGGGCACGCGATGGCTACACCTTC.

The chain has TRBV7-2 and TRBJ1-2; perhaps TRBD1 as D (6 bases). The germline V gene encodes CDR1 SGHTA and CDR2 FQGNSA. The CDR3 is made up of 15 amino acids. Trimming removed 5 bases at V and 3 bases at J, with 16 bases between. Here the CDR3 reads CASSQERGGYYGYTF. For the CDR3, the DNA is TGTGCCAGCAGCCAAGAGCGAGGGGGATACTATGGCTACACCTTC.

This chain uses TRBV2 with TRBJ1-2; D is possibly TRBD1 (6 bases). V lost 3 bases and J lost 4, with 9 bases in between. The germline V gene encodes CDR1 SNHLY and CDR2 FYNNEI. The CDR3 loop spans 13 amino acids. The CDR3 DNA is TGTGCCAGCAGTGAGGACAGCATCTATGGCTACACCTTC. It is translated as CASSEDSIYGYTF.

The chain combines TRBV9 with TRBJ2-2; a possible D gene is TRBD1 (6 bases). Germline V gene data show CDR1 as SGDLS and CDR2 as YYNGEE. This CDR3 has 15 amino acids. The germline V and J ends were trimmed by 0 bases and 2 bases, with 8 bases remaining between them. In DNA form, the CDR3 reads TGTGCCAGCAGCGTAGTGGGACATAACACCGGGGAGCTGTTTTTT. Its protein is CASSVVGHNTGELFF.

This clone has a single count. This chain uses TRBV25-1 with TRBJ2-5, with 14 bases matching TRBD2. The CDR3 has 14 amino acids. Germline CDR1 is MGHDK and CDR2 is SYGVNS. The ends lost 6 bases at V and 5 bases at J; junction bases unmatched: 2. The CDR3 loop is CASSRTSGRETQYF. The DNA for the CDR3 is TGTGCCAGCAGCAGGACTAGCGGGAGGGAGACCCAGTACTTC.

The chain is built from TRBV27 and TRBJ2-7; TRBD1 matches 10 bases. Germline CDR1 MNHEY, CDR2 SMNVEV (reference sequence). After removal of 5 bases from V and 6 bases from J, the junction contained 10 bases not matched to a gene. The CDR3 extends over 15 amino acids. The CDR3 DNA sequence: TGTGCCAGCAGTCTAAGACAGGGGGCGCCGGGCGAGCAGTACTTC. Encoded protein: CASSLRQGAPGEQYF.

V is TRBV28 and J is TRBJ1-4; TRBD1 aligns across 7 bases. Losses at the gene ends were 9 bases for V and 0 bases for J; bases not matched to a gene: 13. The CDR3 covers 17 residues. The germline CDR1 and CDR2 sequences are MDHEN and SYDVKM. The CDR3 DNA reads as TGTGCCAGGACAGGGATCCTACGCAAAGCAACTAATGAAAAACTGTTTTTT. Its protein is CARTGILRKATNEKLFF.

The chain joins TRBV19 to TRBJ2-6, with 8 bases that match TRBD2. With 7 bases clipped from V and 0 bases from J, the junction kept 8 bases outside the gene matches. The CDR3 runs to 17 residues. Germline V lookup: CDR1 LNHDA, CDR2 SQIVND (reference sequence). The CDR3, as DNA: TGTGCCAGTACCCCGGGAGGGATTTTCTCTGGGGCCAACGTCCTGACTTTC. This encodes CASTPGGIFSGANVLTF.

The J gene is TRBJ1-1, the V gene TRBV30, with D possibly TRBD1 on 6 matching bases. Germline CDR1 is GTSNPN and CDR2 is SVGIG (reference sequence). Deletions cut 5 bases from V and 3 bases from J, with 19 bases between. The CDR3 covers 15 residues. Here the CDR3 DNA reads TGTGCCTGGGGACGCCCCGGACAGACGGACACTGAAGCTTTCTTT. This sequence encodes CAWGRPGQTDTEAFF.